This entry lists 4 T cell receptor beta chains sequenced from one sample in a study of OX40 agonist ivuxolimab in advanced cancers. Sequencing used immunoSEQ multiplex PCR; TCRdb keeps in-frame clones, though not all of them. The data show about 100,000 clones, about 87% seen once. The sample consisted of CD4+ or CD8+ T cells sorted from blood, taken in a trial of the OX40 agonist ivuxolimab. These receptors were collected from an adult with an advanced solid tumor such as melanoma, head and neck, liver or kidney cancer.

The V gene is TRBV12-5, the J gene TRBJ2-5; 8 bases align to TRBD1. Germline V gives CDR1 LGHNT, CDR2 FRNRAP. V was pared by 7 bases and J by 7 bases, with 11 bases of the junction left unmatched. The CDR3 totals 14 residues. The CDR3 loop is CASEDGTGVGTQYF. The CDR3 DNA sequence: TGTGCTAGTGAGGACGGGACAGGAGTCGGGACCCAGTACTTC.

This clone was detected once. The V and J genes are TRBV27 and TRBJ2-2, with TRBD2 matching over 15 bases. The CDR3 contains 17 residues. Germline V CDR1 and CDR2: MNHEY, SMNVEV (reference sequence). V was clipped by 4 bases and J by 7 bases; unmatched bases: 7. In nucleotides, the CDR3 is TGTGCCAGCAGTTGGGGACTAGCGGGGGGTTCGGTCGGGGAGCTGTTTTTT. This sequence encodes CASSWGLAGGSVGELFF.

The rearrangement joins TRBV2 to TRBJ2-2, with D tentatively TRBD1 or TRBD2 (6 bases each). Per germline, CDR1 SNHLY and CDR2 FYNNEI. The CDR3 is 14 residues long. V was shortened by 8 bases and J by 5 bases, with 15 bases between the two germline ends. The CDR3 coding sequence is TGTGCCAGCGGACGCGGGACATTAACCGGGGAGCTGTTTTTT. This translates into CASGRGTLTGELFF. The full variable domain, its missing parts supplied by reference TRBV2 and TRBJ2-2, is EPEVTQTPSHQVTQMGQEVILRCVPISNHLYFYWYRQILGQKVEFLVSFYNNEISEKSEIFDDQFSVERPDGSNFTLKIRSTKLEDSAMYFCASGRGTLTGELFFGEGSRLTVL.

The chain carries TRBV28 and TRBJ1-5, with D perhaps matching TRBD1 (6 bases). The V and J ends lost 3 bases and 0 bases respectively, with 9 bases between them. This CDR3 spans 15 amino acids. Germline loops: CDR1 MDHEN, CDR2 SYDVKM. This chain's CDR3 is CASSFSGASNQPQHF. Written as DNA, the CDR3 is TGTGCCAGCAGTTTTTCGGGGGCTAGCAATCAGCCCCAGCATTTT.